Shown below are 12 T cell receptor beta chains from a single sample sequenced in a study of naive and memory T cell subsets. TCR cDNA received a 3' ligated oligonucleotide that carried a UMI. Four PCR rounds used nested alpha and beta constant region primers plus the SP2 primer. TCRdb reanalysed the 5' RACE reads using MiXCR and keeps one entry per CDR3 protein. The sample holds about 62,000 distinct CDR3 sequences, 7% to 8% seen once. Receptors were obtained from a female donor in good health.

This clonotype turned up a few times. The chain uses TRBV6-5 and TRBJ2-7; D possibly corresponds to TRBD2 (5 bases). The CDR3 spans 14 residues. Germline V gives CDR1 MNHEY, CDR2 SVGAGI. Trimming took off 2 bases at V and 3 bases at J, with 11 bases between the two ends. CDR3 coding DNA: TGTGCCAGCAGTTACCGAGGCGGGCTCTACGAGCAGTACTTC. Encoded protein: CASSYRGGLYEQYF.

The sample holds many counts of this clonotype. The chain joins TRBV15 to TRBJ2-2; D ambiguous. Trimming left V 1 base short and J 6 bases short, with 6 bases between. The germline V gene has CDR1 LNHNV and CDR2 YYDKDF (reference sequence). The CDR3 runs 13 residues. The CDR3 coding sequence is TGTGCCACCAGCAGAGCCATTCCCGGGGAGCTGTTTTTT. It translates to CATSRAIPGELFF.

V gene TRBV4-1 combines with J gene TRBJ1-1, with 7 nucleotides matching TRBD1. This CDR3 comprises 16 residues. Unmatched junction bases numbered 5, after V lost 1 base and J lost 0 bases. Germline V gives CDR1 MGHRA, CDR2 YSYEKL. In DNA, the CDR3 is TGCGCCAGCAGCCAAGCCTCGGGACAGTTGAACACTGAAGCTTTCTTT. Protein sequence: CASSQASGQLNTEAFF.

In its sample, this clonotype was seen many times. The chain uses TRBV28 and TRBJ1-1; 8 bases are a match to TRBD1. With V trimmed by 7 bases and J by 4 bases, 5 bases remained unmatched. The CDR3 sequence is 13 residues long. Per the germline V gene, CDR1 is MDHEN and CDR2 is SYDVKM. The CDR3 region is CASIQGAGTEAFF. In DNA, the CDR3 is TGTGCCAGCATCCAGGGGGCGGGCACTGAAGCTTTCTTT.

This clonotype was counted many times. The junction departs from the called germline gene at one end, perhaps through a read error. V is TRBV20-1 and J is TRBJ1-1; D possibly corresponds to TRBD1 (5 bases). The CDR3 spans 14 residues. Looked up from germline, CDR1 is DFQATT and CDR2 is SNEGSKA (reference sequence). CDR3 protein: CSARGARVNTEAFF. CDR3 nucleotides: TGCAGTGCGAGAGGGGCCAGGGTGAACACTGAAGCTTTCTTT.

This clonotype occurred once. A junction end diverges from the germline sequence, so it may reflect a read error. The chain links TRBV7-7 to TRBJ2-3; tentative D call: TRBD2 (5 bases). The CDR3 is made up of 15 amino acids. The germline V gene encodes CDR1 SSHAT and CDR2 FNYEAQ (reference sequence). The CDR3 bases are TGTGCTAGCAGCTTAGGAGGCGATTCCACAGATACGCAGTATTTT. Its protein product is CASSLGGDSTDTQYF.

The chain uses TRBV18 and TRBJ2-3; TRBD2 agrees at 10 bases. The CDR3 is 15 residues long. The germline CDR1 and CDR2 sequences are KGHSH and LQKENI. V was clipped by 0 bases and J by 5 bases; unmatched bases: 2. The CDR3 loop is CASSPPSSGRDTQYF. CDR3 coding DNA: TGTGCCAGCTCACCACCGTCTAGCGGGAGAGATACGCAGTATTTT.

Only a few counts were recorded for this clonotype. The chain carries TRBV6-5 and TRBJ2-1; 9 bases align to TRBD2. The germline V gene encodes CDR1 MNHEY and CDR2 SVGAGI. Germline trimming cut 7 bases from V and 6 bases from J; bases unmatched to any gene: 4. The CDR3 runs to 13 residues. As DNA, the CDR3 is TGTGCCAGCAATAGCGGGGGAATCAATGAGCAGTTCTTC. Amino acids: CASNSGGINEQFF.

This clonotype was seen a handful of times. The CDR3 bases are TGTGCCACCAGCAGAGGGGGGATGAACACTGAAGCTTTCTTT. Translated, it gives CATSRGGMNTEAFF. This chain joins TRBV15 and TRBJ1-1; weak D call: TRBD1 (5 bases). The CDR3 covers 14 residues. V shed 1 base and J shed 0 bases, with 6 bases lying between them. CDR1 is LNHNV and CDR2 is YYDKDF in the germline V gene (reference sequence).

This clonotype was seen more than once but under ten times. This chain uses TRBV12-3 or TRBV12-4 with TRBJ2-1, with 7 positions matching TRBD1. The J segment lost 6 bases and the V segment lost 7 bases, leaving 12 bases of the junction unmatched. This CDR3 is 15 amino acids long. The DNA of the CDR3 is TGTGCCAGCACCCTGACAGGGCTAGGTAGCAATGAGCAGTTCTTC. Translating gives CASTLTGLGSNEQFF.

This clonotype was counted ten times or more. The chain uses TRBV20-1 and TRBJ1-1, with D uncertain. The CDR3 sequence is 12 residues long. The V and J ends lost 5 bases and 3 bases respectively, with 10 bases between them. Per germline, CDR1 DFQATT and CDR2 SNEGSKA (reference sequence). CDR3 nucleotide sequence: TGCAGTGCTCAATCCTTGCACACTGAAGCTTTCTTT. It translates to CSAQSLHTEAFF.

This sequence joins TRBV7-9 and TRBJ2-1; D might be TRBD1 or TRBD2, each matching 6 bases. The CDR3 sequence is 17 residues long. The V end was cut by 5 bases, the J end by 8 bases, with 25 bases between. Germline CDR1 SEHNR, CDR2 FQNEAQ (reference sequence). The CDR3 coding sequence is TGTGCCAGCAGCCCTCGCCGGGGGCAGGGACCCCGCGATGAGCAGTTCTTC. Its translation: CASSPRRGQGPRDEQFF.